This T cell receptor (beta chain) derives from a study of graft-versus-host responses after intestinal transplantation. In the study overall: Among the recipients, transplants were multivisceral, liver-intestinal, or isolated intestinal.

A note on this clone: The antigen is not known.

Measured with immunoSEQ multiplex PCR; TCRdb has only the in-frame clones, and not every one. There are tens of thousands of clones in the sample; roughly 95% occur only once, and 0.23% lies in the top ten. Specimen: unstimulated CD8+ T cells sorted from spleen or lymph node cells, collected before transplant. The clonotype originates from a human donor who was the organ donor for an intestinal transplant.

The CDR3 DNA follows: TGCAGCATTAGACAGGGGGAGGACCTACTTCGGGAGCAGTACTTC. Residues: CSIRQGEDLLREQYF. This chain links TRBV29-1 with TRBJ2-7; 9 nucleotides line up with TRBD1. Germline CDR1 SQVTM, CDR2 ANQGSEA. The CDR3 is 15 residues long. V trimming: 8 bases; J trimming: 7 bases; junction bases outside the gene matches: 18.